The clone carrying this T cell receptor beta chain appeared a single time. What it binds is not known. Trimming removed 4 bases at V and 0 bases at J, with 3 bases between. CDR3 length: 12 amino acids. Germline V gene lookup returns CDR1 SGHNT and CDR2 YENEEA. The data originate from a study of T cell responses to AZD1222 COVID-19 vaccine. Whole-study context: Second-dose schedules of about 4 or about 12 weeks were combined. Study-wide results and limits: Increases in Spike-specific TCR breadth and depth were seen after two AZD1222 doses.

Assay used: immunoSEQ multiplex PCR; TCRdb lists only in-frame clones, some missing. The repertoire holds about 120,000 clones, with roughly nine tenths as singletons. Material: peripheral blood, obtained on day 0 of AZD1222 vaccination. The TCR comes from an adult in good health. The chain employs TRBV11-3 and TRBJ2-5; D not resolved. For the CDR3, the DNA is TGTGCCAGCAGCTCCAACCAAGAGACCCAGTACTTC. Protein: CASSSNQETQYF.